Listed here are 11 T cell receptor beta chains from one sample, sequenced in a study of T cells in Graves' hyperthyroidism and ophthalmopathy. Researchers took RNA transcripts and amplified the TCR beta CDR3 regions from them. The primer set for the first-round RT-PCR of the TCR CDR3 was HTBI. TCRdb re-called the multiplex PCR reads with MiXCR, one entry per CDR3 protein. This repertoire shows around 290,000 distinct CDR3 sequences, about 15% found once; its top ten account for approximately 60%. Sequencing was done on a sample of blood. The receptors were gathered from a woman aged 55-70 years with Graves' ophthalmopathy.

This clonotype was seen repeatedly, ten times or more. The chain recombines TRBV2 with TRBJ1-4; 10 positions match TRBD1. The CDR3 length is 13 residues. Germline lookup yields CDR1 SNHLY and CDR2 FYNNEI. The V segment lost 6 bases and the J segment 6 bases; nucleotides outside the gene matches: 1. CDR3 sequence reads: CASSGTGDEKLFF. DNA for the CDR3: TGTGCCAGCAGCGGGACAGGGGATGAAAAACTGTTTTTT.

This clonotype was counted many times. This chain joins TRBV7-8 and TRBJ2-3, with a weak D call TRBD1 (6 bases). Per the germline V gene, CDR1 is SGHVS and CDR2 is FQNEAQ. The CDR3 consists of 14 residues. V shed 9 bases and J shed 0 bases, with 13 bases lying between them. The CDR3 DNA is TGTGCCAGTAGGGACATTTTAAGCACAGATACGCAGTATTTT. Its translation: CASRDILSTDTQYF.

This clonotype occurred a few times. The rearrangement uses TRBV19 and TRBJ2-5; the D gene is possibly TRBD1 (6 bases). This CDR3 is built from 15 residues. Germline V CDR1 and CDR2: LNHDA, SQIVND (reference sequence). Deletions cut 4 bases from V and 4 bases from J, with 16 bases between. The CDR3 is CASSRIPGQGETQYF. The CDR3 DNA reads as TGTGCCAGTAGTAGGATCCCGGGACAAGGAGAGACCCAGTACTTC.

In its sample, this clonotype was seen many times. The CDR3 reads CASSQGGLAGYYEQYF. CDR3 DNA: TGTGCCAGCAGCCAGGGCGGACTAGCGGGTTACTACGAGCAGTACTTC. The chain joins TRBV28 to TRBJ2-7; 11 nucleotides match TRBD2. V lost 6 bases and J lost 3; bases outside the gene matches: 10. The CDR3 totals 16 residues. CDR1 MDHEN and CDR2 SYDVKM come from the germline V gene.

The genes are TRBV27 and TRBJ1-2; D might be TRBD1 (5 bases). The length of the CDR3 is 12 residues. Germline-derived CDR1 and CDR2 are MNHEY and SMNVEV (reference sequence). With 4 bases removed from V and 10 bases from J, the gap between germline ends came to 13 bases. The CDR3 loop reads CASSSNRSPYTF. The CDR3 DNA reads TGTGCCAGCAGTTCCAACAGGAGTCCCTACACCTTC.

A few counts support this clonotype. The chain combines TRBV5-1 with TRBJ2-2; D uncertain. The CDR3 length is 15 residues. CDR1 is SGHRS, CDR2 YFSETQ, per germline. Trimming left V 7 bases short and J 1 base short, with 14 bases between. The CDR3 protein is CASLPGGVNTGELFF. CDR3 in DNA: TGCGCCAGCCTCCCAGGCGGCGTGAACACCGGGGAGCTGTTTTTT.

About this clonotype: A much bigger clone sits one base away, suggesting this may be a read error. V gene TRBV7-9 combines with J gene TRBJ1-2; D gene unclear. The CDR3 totals 13 residues. In germline, CDR1 is SEHNR, CDR2 FQNEAQ (reference sequence). CDR3 sequence: CASSLPRNYGYAF. As DNA, the CDR3 is TGTGCCAGCAGCTTGCCTCGGAACTATGGCTACGCCTTC.

The J gene is TRBJ1-5, the V gene TRBV28, with 7 positions matching TRBD1. The germline V gene has CDR1 MDHEN and CDR2 SYDVKM. The CDR3 loop spans 15 amino acids. Trimming took 1 base from V and 11 from J; bases not matched to a gene: 11. The CDR3 nucleotides are TGTGCCAGCAGTTTATCGTCAGGGGGTGGAAGGACCCAGCATTTT. It is translated as CASSLSSGGGRTQHF.

A remark on this clonotype: A read error may explain this, as a much larger clone is one base away. The chain is built from TRBV10-3 and TRBJ1-1; D is perhaps TRBD1 (6 bases). CDR1 ENHRY and CDR2 SYGVKD come from the germline V gene. This CDR3 comprises 15 residues. The V and J ends lost 4 bases and 4 bases respectively, with 16 bases between them. The DNA of the CDR3 is TGTGCCATCAGTGGATCCCCGGGGGGGCGCACTGAAGCTTTCTTT. This translates into CAISGSPGGRTEAFF.

The chain joins TRBV19 to TRBJ2-5, with 11 bases fitting TRBD2. Trimming at V came to 3 bases and at J to 2 bases, leaving 11 bases not matched to a gene. Germline values: CDR1 LNHDA, CDR2 SQIVND (reference sequence). The CDR3 is 18 amino acids. The DNA for the CDR3 is TGTGCCAGTAGTATGGGGGTACTAGCGGGAGCATGGCAAGAGACCCAGTACTTC. This gives the protein CASSMGVLAGAWQETQYF.

This clonotype was observed many times. This CDR3 reads CASSPPGTATETQYF. The CDR3 DNA reads as TGTGCCAGCTCACCACCGGGAACTGCAACAGAGACCCAGTACTTC. The chain combines TRBV18 with TRBJ2-5; no clear D. Germline V gene lookup returns CDR1 KGHSH and CDR2 LQKENI. The ends were cut back, 0 bases at V and 4 bases at J, with 12 bases in the middle. The CDR3 covers 15 residues.